These 8 T cell receptor beta chains came from one sample sequenced in a study of beta chain features in type 1 diabetes. Study observations and caveats: Patients with Type 1 diabetes showed moderately but significantly shorter TCRB CDR3s in all four CD4+ subsets.

Sequenced material consisted of expressed TCRB transcripts (all of the isolated RNA was reverse transcribed). This table comes from immunoSEQ multiplex PCR, and its TCRdb copy is limited to in-frame clones, with some not included. Here the sample spans some 290,000 clones, approximately 14% being singletons. No antigen is known for these receptors. The source material was naive CD4+ T cells from blood. Every receptor here comes from a man aged 25-40 years with type 1 diabetes.

This sequence joins TRBV7-3 and TRBJ2-4; D not certain. The CDR3 covers 15 residues. Trimming removed 2 bases at V and 0 bases at J, with 8 bases between. Germline assignment: CDR1 SGHTA and CDR2 FQGTGA. CDR3 in amino acids: CASSLELAAKNIQYF. DNA of the CDR3: TGTGCCAGCAGCTTAGAACTCGCAGCCAAAAACATTCAGTACTTC.

This clone has just a few counts. Other DNA sequences within the sample encode an identical CDR3. The rearrangement joins TRBV9 to TRBJ2-5; a possible D gene is TRBD1 (5 bases). The CDR3 extends over 15 amino acids. The germline V gene encodes CDR1 SGDLS and CDR2 YYNGEE. Between the trimmed V and J ends, which lost 1 base and 0 bases, there was a span of 10 bases. CDR3 sequence reads: CASSVRTDNQETQYF. As DNA, the CDR3 is TGTGCCAGCAGCGTACGGACGGACAACCAAGAGACCCAGTACTTC.

The V and J genes are TRBV7-3 and TRBJ2-3; weak D call: TRBD2 (5 bases). Germline CDR1 SGHTA, CDR2 FQGTGA. This CDR3 comprises 14 residues. V gave up 2 bases and J gave up 0 bases, with 6 bases separating them. The CDR3 protein is CASSLRGSTDTQYF. The DNA for the CDR3 is TGTGCCAGCAGCTTACGGGGTAGCACAGATACGCAGTATTTT. The complete variable domain, with remaining parts taken from reference TRBV7-3 and TRBJ2-3, reads GAGVSQTPSNKVTEKGKYVELRCDPISGHTALYWYRQSLGQGPEFLIYFQGTGAADDSGLPNDRFFAVRPEGSVSTLKIQRTERGDSAVYLCASSLRGSTDTQYFGPGTRLTVL.

This clone was seen a few times. This chain joins TRBV2 and TRBJ2-3; 9 positions match TRBD2. With V trimmed by 6 bases and J by 4 bases, 8 bases remained unmatched. Germline values: CDR1 SNHLY, CDR2 FYNNEI. This CDR3 has 15 residues. The chain's CDR3 is CASSSSGRKADTQYF. The DNA for the CDR3 is TGTGCCAGCAGCTCCAGCGGGAGGAAGGCAGATACGCAGTATTTT. Variable domain in full (rest from reference TRBV2 and TRBJ2-3): EPEVTQTPSHQVTQMGQEVILRCVPISNHLYFYWYRQILGQKVEFLVSFYNNEISEKSEIFDDQFSVERPDGSNFTLKIRSTKLEDSAMYFCASSSSGRKADTQYFGPGTRLTVL.

The rearrangement links TRBV7-9 to TRBJ2-3, with a weak D call TRBD2 (5 bases). Germline CDR1 reads SEHNR; CDR2 reads FQNEAQ (reference sequence). The CDR3 has 15 amino acids. Trimming took off 4 bases at V and 1 base at J, with 12 bases between the two ends. The chain's CDR3 is CASSSSGIRTDTQYF. In nucleotides, the CDR3 is TGTGCCAGCAGCTCATCGGGAATACGCACAGATACGCAGTATTTT.

This clone appeared a few times. The V and J genes are TRBV7-9 and TRBJ1-5; D possibly corresponds to TRBD1 (6 bases). The germline V and J ends were trimmed by 6 bases and 4 bases, with 7 bases remaining between them. CDR1 and CDR2 (germline): SEHNR, FQNEAQ (reference sequence). The CDR3 spans 12 residues. The CDR3, as DNA: TGTGCCAGCAGTCAGGGGAATCAGCCCCAGCATTTT. This encodes CASSQGNQPQHF.

This clone was found a few times. The rearrangement links TRBV5-1 to TRBJ2-1; 10 nucleotides align to TRBD2. Germline V gives CDR1 SGHRS, CDR2 YFSETQ. The CDR3 sequence is 14 residues long. The CDR3 protein is CVSKREGQNDEQFF. The CDR3 DNA sequence: TGCGTCTCGAAGCGGGAGGGCCAGAACGATGAGCAGTTCTTC.

This clone came up a few times. The chain is built from TRBV5-5 and TRBJ1-2; the match to TRBD1 covers 7 bases. This CDR3 comprises 15 residues. V shed 0 bases, J shed 3 bases, and the junction held 5 bases outside the gene matches. CDR1 is SGHKS, CDR2 YYEKEE, per germline (reference sequence). The CDR3 loop is CASSLVLTGDYGYTF. Here the CDR3 DNA reads TGTGCCAGCAGCTTGGTGCTAACAGGGGACTATGGCTACACCTTC.